These 20 T cell receptor beta chains originate from one sample sequenced in a study of long-term antiretroviral therapy in people with HIV. With survey level as its setting, the immunoSEQ assay was v3.0. Clones were read by immunoSEQ multiplex PCR, and TCRdb kept only the in-frame ones, dropping some. The sample lists about 21,000 clones, roughly 85% occurring once. The material sequenced was unsorted PBMCs, taken 4.1 years after starting antiretroviral therapy. All receptors come from a woman aged 40-49 years with HIV.

This sequence joins TRBV6-5 and TRBJ2-1, with D possibly matching TRBD1 (6 bases). Germline V gene sequence: CDR1 MNHEY, CDR2 SVGAGI. This CDR3 has 15 amino acids. The ends were cut back, 6 bases at V and 4 bases at J, with 16 bases in the middle. DNA for the CDR3: TGTGCCAGCAGCTCAGGGGACCTGTCTTACAATGAGCAGTTCTTC. It translates to CASSSGDLSYNEQFF.

The table lists this clone with a count of one. This chain uses TRBV15 with TRBJ2-1; unclear D gene. CDR1 and CDR2 (germline): LNHNV, YYDKDF (reference sequence). Trimming shortened V by 7 bases and J by 7 bases, and 14 bases separated the two germline ends. The CDR3 totals 13 residues. In DNA form, the CDR3 reads TGTGCCACCACCCACCGCCTTTGGAATGAGCAGTTCTTC. As protein: CATTHRLWNEQFF.

This sequence joins TRBV7-9 and TRBJ1-6; D remains unclear. The V gene's germline CDR1 is SEHNR and CDR2 FQNEAQ (reference sequence). There are 17 residues in the CDR3. V was pared by 0 bases and J by 10 bases, with 19 bases between. CDR3 region: CASSLARVDGLGSPLHF. In nucleotides, the CDR3 is TGTGCCAGCAGCTTAGCGAGGGTGGACGGATTGGGATCACCCCTCCACTTT.

The gene calls are TRBV4-2 and TRBJ1-6; 11 bases are a match to TRBD1. This CDR3 comprises 18 residues. V shed 3 bases, J shed 1 base, and the junction held 5 bases outside the gene matches. Germline V gives CDR1 LGHNA, CDR2 YNFKEQ. This CDR3 is CASSQAGTGGSYNSPLHF. CDR3 nucleotide sequence: TGTGCCAGCAGCCAGGCCGGGACAGGGGGTTCCTATAATTCACCCCTCCACTTT.

The chain links TRBV5-4 to TRBJ1-3; possibly TRBD1 for D (5 bases). Germline V gene sequence: CDR1 SGHNT, CDR2 YYREEE (reference sequence). V was trimmed by 6 bases and J by 5 bases, leaving 15 bases between them. The CDR3 runs 14 residues. CDR3: CASMMGRDRNTIYF. CDR3 DNA: TGTGCCAGCATGATGGGCAGGGATCGAAACACCATATATTTT.

The chain uses TRBV4-2 and TRBJ2-7; tentatively, D is TRBD1 (5 bases). Germline V gene data show CDR1 as LGHNA and CDR2 as YNFKEQ. This CDR3 has 17 amino acids. With 0 bases removed from V and 4 bases from J, the gap between germline ends came to 19 bases. In DNA form, the CDR3 reads TGTGCCAGCAGCCAAGAGGGTACAGGTTCAAACCTTTACGAGCAGTACTTC. It codes for CASSQEGTGSNLYEQYF.

The chain has TRBV11-2 and TRBJ2-5; TRBD1 might be the D (5 bases). Germline CDR1 and CDR2: SGHAT and FQNNGV. V was trimmed by 5 bases and J by 5 bases, leaving 9 bases between them. The length of the CDR3 is 12 residues. This CDR3 reads CASSLRGETQYF. For the CDR3, the DNA is TGTGCCAGCAGCCTAAGGGGCGAGACCCAGTACTTC.

V is TRBV6-5 and J is TRBJ2-2; D not resolved. Germline values: CDR1 MNHEY, CDR2 SVGAGI. The V end lost 0 bases, the J end lost 1 base, and 9 bases lay between the germline ends. This CDR3 spans 16 amino acids. The CDR3 DNA follows: TGTGCCAGCAGTTACTCGGAGAACAAGAACACCGGGGAGCTGTTTTTT. Amino acids: CASSYSENKNTGELFF.

The chain combines TRBV27 with TRBJ2-1; TRBD2 matches at 7 bases. This CDR3 region has 13 residues. Germline V gene data show CDR1 as MNHEY and CDR2 as SMNVEV (reference sequence). The ends lost 7 bases at V and 7 bases at J; junction bases unmatched: 7. The CDR3 sequence: CASTTMGGNEQFF. The CDR3 bases are TGTGCCAGCACCACAATGGGGGGGAATGAGCAGTTCTTC.

The chain carries TRBV29-1 and TRBJ1-2; 7 bases fit TRBD1. V shed 5 bases, J shed 1 base, and the junction held 19 bases outside the gene matches. The length of the CDR3 is 18 residues. The germline CDR1 and CDR2 sequences are SQVTM and ANQGSEA. The CDR3 loop is CSVFTPGHGTELNYGYTF. Written as DNA, the CDR3 is TGCAGCGTTTTTACGCCTGGACACGGGACAGAACTTAACTATGGCTACACCTTC.

The sample holds one count of this clone. V and J are TRBV9 and TRBJ2-1; perhaps TRBD1 as D (6 bases). This CDR3 has 17 amino acids. Trimming cost V 2 bases and J 8 bases, with 23 bases left between them. From germline, CDR1 is SGDLS and CDR2 YYNGEE. The DNA for the CDR3 is TGTGCCAGCAGCGTCAACGGGCAGGGGAGTTTACGGGATGAGCAGTTCTTC. This encodes CASSVNGQGSLRDEQFF.

The rearrangement uses TRBV30 and TRBJ2-3; TRBD2 aligns across 11 bases. The germline CDR1 and CDR2 sequences are GTSNPN and SVGIG (reference sequence). V dropped 6 bases and J dropped 2; count of bases not matched to a gene: 16. The length of the CDR3 is 18 residues. The CDR3 spells CACLSFSGGADSTDTQYF. The CDR3 coding sequence is TGTGCCTGCCTCTCGTTTAGCGGGGGGGCTGATTCCACAGATACGCAGTATTTT.

The chain employs TRBV18 and TRBJ1-5; D is uncertain. CDR3 length: 13 amino acids. Trimming removed 3 bases at V and 0 bases at J, with 3 bases between. In germline, CDR1 is KGHSH, CDR2 LQKENI. CDR3 loop: CASSPDSNQPQHF. The CDR3 nucleotides read TGTGCCAGCTCACCGGATAGCAATCAGCCCCAGCATTTT.

Concerning this clone itself: Compared with germline, one end of the junction differs, possibly owing to a read error. Distinct nucleotide sequences in the sample also encode this CDR3. This chain connects TRBV30 to TRBJ1-4; D remains ambiguous. Germline CDR1 GTSNPN, CDR2 SVGIG (reference sequence). The CDR3 totals 13 residues. The chain's CDR3 is CAWDIVGYEKLFF. CDR3 DNA: TGTGCCTGGGACATTGTGGGGTATGAAAAGCTGTTTTTT.

V and J are TRBV30 and TRBJ2-7, with unresolved D. Germline assignment: CDR1 GTSNPN and CDR2 SVGIG (reference sequence). CDR3 length: 11 amino acids. Trimming removed 3 bases from V and 5 bases from J, with 8 bases in between. The DNA of the CDR3 is TGTGCCTGGAGCGGCAATCACGAGCAGTACTTC. Its translation is CAWSGNHEQYF. The whole variable domain, filled in from reference TRBV30 and TRBJ2-7, reads SQTIHQWPATLVQPVGSPLSLECTVEGTSNPNLYWYRQAAGRGLQLLFYSVGIGQISSEVPQNLSASRPQDRQFILSSKKLLLSDSGFYLCAWSGNHEQYFGPGTRLTVT.

The rearrangement uses TRBV5-1 and TRBJ2-1, with D unclear. Germline values: CDR1 SGHRS, CDR2 YFSETQ. CDR3 length equals 15 residues. V was trimmed by 0 bases and J by 6 bases, leaving 13 bases between them. DNA for the CDR3: TGCGCCAGCAGCTTGGAGGGTTTATCGATCAATGAGCAGTTCTTC. Protein: CASSLEGLSINEQFF.

The chain combines TRBV19 with TRBJ2-7, with 7 positions matching TRBD1. Germline V CDR1 and CDR2: LNHDA, SQIVND (reference sequence). The V segment lost 2 bases and the J segment 1 base; nucleotides outside the gene matches: 2. The CDR3 is 14 residues long. The CDR3 coding sequence is TGTGCCAGTAGTATAACAGGGGCTTCCTACGAGCAGTACTTC. Protein product: CASSITGASYEQYF.

This chain uses TRBV18 with TRBJ2-3; a weak D match, TRBD1 (5 bases). Germline-derived CDR1 and CDR2 are KGHSH and LQKENI. V was cut by 3 bases and J by 4 bases, with 11 bases left in between. The CDR3 spans 14 residues. CDR3 nucleotide sequence: TGTGCCAGCTCACCCATAGACAGTTCAGATACGCAGTATTTT. Encoded protein: CASSPIDSSDTQYF.

The rearrangement joins TRBV7-2 to TRBJ2-3; D call uncertain. Germline V gene sequence: CDR1 SGHTA, CDR2 FQGNSA. Trimming pared 5 bases from V and 2 bases from J, leaving 11 bases between. There are 14 residues in the CDR3. CDR3 in DNA: TGTGCCAGCAGCGACGTAATGTCCACAGATACGCAGTATTTT. Translating gives CASSDVMSTDTQYF.

V is TRBV9 and J is TRBJ2-2; 8 nucleotides align to TRBD2. The length of the CDR3 is 16 residues. V was pared by 2 bases and J by 4 bases, with 7 bases of the junction left unmatched. Germline assignment: CDR1 SGDLS and CDR2 YYNGEE. In DNA form, the CDR3 reads TGTGCCAGCAGCGTCCAGCGGGAGCGGGGCACCGGGGAGCTGTTTTTT. This codes for CASSVQRERGTGELFF.